Below, 25 T cell receptor beta chains from the same sample are listed, as sequenced in a study of blood T cell repertoires in COVID-19 (dated by TCRdb to 2018 to 2020). The method behind the library was the immunoSEQ multiplex PCR assay. Sourced from immuneACCESS, this table was stored by TCRdb with only in-frame sequences that have V and J called. A share of the clones is absent; for the studies checked, an unresolved V gene accounts for under half, and the remainder has no known explanation. For this sample there are over 250,000 clones; 80% to 90% appear just once. The top ten clones comprise less than 2.5% of the sample. The specimen was PBMCs or T cells enriched from blood (not recorded which). The source is a young woman who had recovered from COVID-19.

The chain links TRBV9 to TRBJ2-2; TRBD1 is a possible D gene (6 bases). This CDR3 is built from 15 residues. Trimming removed 7 bases from V and 1 base from J, with 14 bases in between. Germline-derived CDR1 and CDR2 are SGDLS and YYNGEE. The CDR3 region is CASSPLGGNTGELFF. In DNA form, the CDR3 reads TGTGCCAGCTCTCCCTTAGGGGGGAACACCGGGGAGCTGTTTTTT.

The chain has TRBV7-9 and TRBJ2-1; the D gene is possibly TRBD2 (6 bases). V was trimmed by 1 base and J by 5 bases, leaving 12 bases between them. The CDR3 runs to 15 residues. CDR1 is SEHNR, CDR2 FQNEAQ, per germline (reference sequence). This CDR3 is CASSLDGGSNNEQFF. The CDR3 nucleotides are TGTGCCAGCAGCTTAGACGGGGGATCCAACAATGAGCAGTTCTTC.

The chain uses TRBV11-2 and TRBJ2-6, with D hard to call. V dropped 3 bases and J dropped 3 bases, with 9 bases sitting between them. Germline V CDR1 and CDR2: SGHAT, FQNNGV. This CDR3 region has 15 residues. The CDR3 DNA sequence: TGTGCCAGCAGCTTTTTCCCCCTTGGGGCCAACGTCCTGACTTTC. Its translation: CASSFFPLGANVLTF.

The count of this clone is one. The J gene is TRBJ1-1, the V gene TRBV29-1; D not certain. This CDR3 spans 12 amino acids. Germline assignment: CDR1 SQVTM and CDR2 ANQGSEA. The V end was cut by 6 bases, the J end by 3 bases, with 11 bases between. The CDR3 nucleotides read TGCAGCGTAAAATTCCCTGACACTGAAGCTTTCTTT. Translated, it gives CSVKFPDTEAFF.

This sequence joins TRBV20-1 and TRBJ1-5; D remains unclear. The CDR3 spans 11 residues. Between the trimmed V and J ends, which lost 1 base and 8 bases, there was a span of 6 bases. Germline assignment: CDR1 DFQATT and CDR2 SNEGSKA (reference sequence). The CDR3 reads CSARGGEPQHF. The CDR3 bases are TGCAGTGCTAGAGGGGGAGAGCCCCAGCATTTT.

The chain couples TRBV2 to TRBJ2-1; D uncertain. Germline V gene sequence: CDR1 SNHLY, CDR2 FYNNEI. The CDR3 consists of 13 residues. Trimming removed 0 bases at V and 9 bases at J, with 9 bases between. The CDR3 DNA sequence: TGTGCCAGCAGTGAAGCTACGAGAGGTGAGCAGTTCTTC. Translation gives CASSEATRGEQFF.

The CDR3 nucleotides read TGTGCCAGCAGCTTTAGCGGGGGGGAGGGCAATGAGCAGTTCTTC. Translation: CASSFSGGEGNEQFF. This rearrangement joins TRBV11-3 to TRBJ2-1; 11 positions agree with TRBD2. There are 15 residues in the CDR3. Germline V gives CDR1 SGHNT, CDR2 YENEEA. V dropped 3 bases and J dropped 6; count of bases not matched to a gene: 4.

The chain joins TRBV12-3 or TRBV12-4 to TRBJ2-1; 7 bases line up with TRBD1. The CDR3 runs 13 residues. The trim removed 6 bases at V and 4 bases at J, leaving 3 bases unmatched. The CDR3 bases are TGTGCCAGCAGCAAGACAGGGTACAATGAGCAGTTCTTC. This encodes CASSKTGYNEQFF.

The chain links TRBV3-1 (or the pseudogene TRBV3-2) to TRBJ2-3; 7 bases fit TRBD2. Germline CDR1 is LGHDT and CDR2 is YNNKEL (reference sequence). The V segment lost 5 bases and the J segment 5 bases; nucleotides outside the gene matches: 10. This CDR3 is 15 amino acids long. CDR3 residues: CASSSRTREGDTQYF. The CDR3 DNA reads as TGTGCCAGCAGCTCTCGGACTAGAGAGGGAGATACGCAGTATTTT.

This clone was seen only once. The chain recombines TRBV18 with TRBJ1-1; tentatively, D is TRBD1 (5 bases). CDR3 length: 14 residues. V was clipped by 6 bases and J by 0 bases, with 11 bases between them. The V gene's germline CDR1 is KGHSH and CDR2 LQKENI. CDR3 DNA sequence: TGTGCCAGCTCCCCCCGGGGGGTGAACACTGAAGCTTTCTTT. This gives the protein CASSPRGVNTEAFF.

The chain has TRBV10-3 and TRBJ1-2; no firm D call. Germline CDR1 reads ENHRY; CDR2 reads SYGVKD. Trimming pared 0 bases from V and 0 bases from J, leaving 11 bases between. CDR3 length: 16 amino acids. The CDR3 protein is CAISESSPSANYGYTF. The DNA for the CDR3 is TGTGCCATCAGTGAGTCCAGTCCTAGCGCTAACTATGGCTACACCTTC.

The chain carries TRBV3-1 (or the pseudogene TRBV3-2) and TRBJ1-2; TRBD1 agrees at 9 bases. This CDR3 comprises 14 residues. CDR1 and CDR2 (germline): LGHDT, YNNKEL (reference sequence). Germline trimming cut 1 base from V and 8 bases from J; bases unmatched to any gene: 5. The CDR3 spells CASSQGQGDRGYTF. As DNA, the CDR3 is TGTGCCAGCAGCCAAGGACAGGGGGACAGGGGCTACACCTTC.

This clone was seen a few times. The chain carries TRBV6-5 and TRBJ1-1; a weak D match, TRBD1 (6 bases). V was pared by 6 bases and J by 3 bases, with 14 bases between. The CDR3 consists of 14 residues. Germline V gene lookup returns CDR1 MNHEY and CDR2 SVGAGI. DNA of the CDR3: TGTGCCAGCAGCCGGACCACAGGGCACACTGAAGCTTTCTTT. This codes for CASSRTTGHTEAFF.

The chain employs TRBV29-1 and TRBJ2-1; D is perhaps TRBD1 (6 bases). V dropped 0 bases and J dropped 1 base, with 16 bases sitting between them. The CDR3 spans 17 residues. Germline V CDR1 and CDR2: SQVTM, ANQGSEA. This chain's CDR3 is CSVEDSTQGSSYNEQFF. The CDR3, as DNA: TGCAGCGTTGAAGATTCCACTCAGGGGTCGTCCTACAATGAGCAGTTCTTC.

The V call is TRBV4-1, the J call TRBJ2-5; TRBD1 matches at 10 bases. The CDR3 length is 16 residues. V gave up 1 base and J gave up 3 bases; unmatched junction bases: 5. Germline CDR1 and CDR2: MGHRA and YSYEKL. The CDR3 reads CASSQAPGQGKETQYF. The CDR3 DNA reads as TGCGCCAGCAGCCAAGCCCCGGGACAGGGGAAAGAGACCCAGTACTTC.

The J gene is TRBJ2-1, the V gene TRBV5-4, with D tentatively TRBD1 (5 bases). Deletions cut 2 bases from V and 0 bases from J, with 9 bases between. Germline assignment: CDR1 SGHNT and CDR2 YYREEE (reference sequence). The CDR3 has 15 amino acids. In DNA, the CDR3 is TGTGCCAGCAGCTTTAACAGGAACTCCTACAATGAGCAGTTCTTC. Translation gives CASSFNRNSYNEQFF.

This chain links TRBV18 with TRBJ2-1; TRBD1 matches at 10 bases. There are 15 residues in the CDR3. CDR1 is KGHSH and CDR2 is LQKENI in the germline V gene. The V segment lost 6 bases and the J segment 7 bases; nucleotides outside the gene matches: 9. The CDR3 is CASSNAGQGRNEQFF. CDR3 coding DNA: TGTGCCAGCTCCAACGCGGGACAGGGGCGTAATGAGCAGTTCTTC.

The rearrangement uses TRBV7-8 and TRBJ1-1, with 8 positions matching TRBD1. The CDR3 runs 17 residues. V trimming: 1 base; J trimming: 0 bases; junction bases outside the gene matches: 7. The germline CDR1 and CDR2 sequences are SGHVS and FQNEAQ. The CDR3 nucleotides are TGTGCCAGCAGCTTAGGGTGGACAGGGACTATGAACACTGAAGCTTTCTTT. This encodes CASSLGWTGTMNTEAFF.

The genes are TRBV7-3 and TRBJ2-1; TRBD2 aligns across 9 bases. Germline V CDR1 and CDR2: SGHTA, FQGTGA. This CDR3 is built from 17 residues. V was pared by 8 bases and J by 0 bases, with 11 bases of the junction left unmatched. DNA for the CDR3: TGTGCCAGCGCCCGGGTGGCGGGGGGGAACTCCTACAATGAGCAGTTCTTC. This codes for CASARVAGGNSYNEQFF. Combining the CDR3 with reference TRBV7-3 and TRBJ2-1 gives the whole variable domain GAGVSQTPSNKVTEKGKYVELRCDPISGHTALYWYRQSLGQGPEFLIYFQGTGAADDSGLPNDRFFAVRPEGSVSTLKIQRTERGDSAVYLCASARVAGGNSYNEQFFGPGTRLTVL.

J is TRBJ1-1 and V is TRBV7-8, with D perhaps matching TRBD1 (5 bases). The CDR3 contains 16 residues. Per the germline V gene, CDR1 is SGHVS and CDR2 is FQNEAQ. V shed 5 bases and J shed 0 bases, with 16 bases lying between them. CDR3 nucleotides: TGTGCCAGCAGCCCGGACATCGGACGGGTGAACACTGAAGCTTTCTTT. It specifies CASSPDIGRVNTEAFF.

The chain uses TRBV11-3 and TRBJ2-1; D uncertain. V dropped 2 bases and J dropped 11 bases, with 10 bases sitting between them. There are 12 residues in the CDR3. Per germline, CDR1 SGHNT and CDR2 YENEEA. The CDR3, as DNA: TGTGCCAGCAGCTTAATAAGTAGCCAGCAGTTCTTC. Translating gives CASSLISSQQFF.

V is TRBV18 and J is TRBJ2-2; 10 positions agree with TRBD2. Germline V lookup: CDR1 KGHSH, CDR2 LQKENI. There are 18 residues in the CDR3. V lost 6 bases and J lost 2; bases outside the gene matches: 12. CDR3 nucleotides: TGTGCCAGCTCGACCCGGGCTAGCGGGGGCTTAAACACCGGGGAGCTGTTTTTT. It translates to CASSTRASGGLNTGELFF.

The rearrangement joins TRBV5-6 to TRBJ1-5, with D perhaps TRBD1 (6 bases). Germline V CDR1 and CDR2: SGHDT, YYEEEE. V lost 0 bases, J lost 4 bases, and 8 bases lay in between. This CDR3 has 14 residues. The CDR3 nucleotides are TGTGCCAGCAGCTTGGGGACAGAGAATCAGCCCCAGCATTTT. Protein sequence: CASSLGTENQPQHF. Using reference TRBV5-6 and TRBJ1-5 for the parts outside the CDR3, the full variable domain is DAGVTQSPTHLIKTRGQQVTLRCSPKSGHDTVSWYQQALGQGPQFIFQYYEEEERQRGNFPDRFSGHQFPNYSSELNVNALLLGDSALYLCASSLGTENQPQHFGDGTRLSIL.

The chain is built from TRBV27 and TRBJ2-7, with TRBD1 matching 8 bases. The CDR3 has 15 residues. Germline CDR1 and CDR2: MNHEY and SMNVEV (reference sequence). The trim removed 5 bases at V and 5 bases at J, leaving 11 bases unmatched. The CDR3 coding sequence is TGTGCCAGCAGTATACGGACAGGGATATGGAACGAGCAGTACTTC. The encoded protein is CASSIRTGIWNEQYF.

V gene TRBV28 combines with J gene TRBJ1-2; D remains unclear. The CDR3 extends over 13 amino acids. V lost 11 bases, J lost 0 bases, and 13 bases lay in between. In germline, CDR1 is MDHEN, CDR2 SYDVKM. The CDR3 reads CAGQRGTNYGYTF. CDR3 coding DNA: TGTGCCGGGCAAAGAGGGACTAACTATGGCTACACCTTC.